This TCR beta chain is drawn from a study of T cell clones after liver transplantation. Study context: A pre-transplant mixed lymphocyte reaction with TCRbeta sequencing defined graft-donor-reactive clones followed in post-transplant blood. Apart from three HCV-positive recipients, transplants were for non-autoimmune, non-viral reasons. Samples came pre-transplant, pre-randomization before withdrawal, and post-randomization after withdrawal ended. Study results and limitations: A significant post-transplant drop in circulating graft-donor-reactive CD4 TCRbeta sequences occurred in most of the 8 subjects.

Only a few counts were recorded for this clone. Its cognate antigen is unknown. Trimming took off 0 bases at V and 6 bases at J, with 3 bases between the two ends. CDR1 and CDR2 from the germline V gene are SGDLS and YYNGEE. This CDR3 spans 11 amino acids. TCRdb keeps only in-frame clones here, not all; method: immunoSEQ multiplex PCR. Of 50,000 or so clones in the sample, roughly nine tenths were seen once. The receptor was derived from a human patient who received a liver transplant. Some of the T cells might come from the graft donor. The material was CD8+ T cells from blood, obtained 12 months after liver transplant. The chain joins TRBV9 to TRBJ1-2; D is unclear. The CDR3 DNA reads TGTGCCAGCAGCGTAGGGAATGGCTACACCTTC. It translates to CASSVGNGYTF.